A single sample is the source of the 19 T cell receptor beta chains below, sequenced in a study of CD8 T cells in Susac syndrome. Random hexamers primed reverse transcription of about 0.45 to 1 ug RNA. TCRdb re-analysed the immunoSEQ multiplex PCR reads in MiXCR, keeping a single row per CDR3 protein. The table shows under 250,000 distinct CDR3 sequences, with approximately 94% occurring only once. Input material: CD4+ T cells from PBMCs. The receptors were gathered from a human donor with Susac syndrome.

The chain employs TRBV6-2 or TRBV6-3 and TRBJ2-5; TRBD1 is a possible D gene (6 bases). V lost 4 bases, J lost 4 bases, and 10 bases lay in between. The CDR3 loop spans 13 amino acids. Germline CDR1 is MNHEY and CDR2 is SVGEGT. The CDR3: CASSSRGGETQYF. CDR3 DNA sequence: TGTGCCAGCAGTTCCAGGGGTGGAGAGACCCAGTACTTC.

This chain's CDR3 is CASSLGINYGYTF. Here the CDR3 DNA reads TGTGCCAGCAGCTTAGGGATAAACTATGGCTACACCTTC. V and J are TRBV7-9 and TRBJ1-2; D is undetermined. The ends were cut back, 1 base at V and 2 bases at J, with 5 bases in the middle. This CDR3 is 13 amino acids long. Looked up from germline, CDR1 is SEHNR and CDR2 is FQNEAQ (reference sequence).

J is TRBJ2-3 and V is TRBV4-3; D not certain. CDR1 and CDR2 (germline): LGHNA, YSLEER. The length of the CDR3 is 15 residues. V was cut by 0 bases and J by 4 bases, with 11 bases left in between. Written as DNA, the CDR3 is TGCGCCAGCAGCCAAGAGGCGTTTGGGGCAGATACGCAGTATTTT. Its translation: CASSQEAFGADTQYF.

The chain links TRBV20-1 to TRBJ2-5; a weak D match, TRBD1 (6 bases). The CDR3 consists of 13 residues. Germline assignment: CDR1 DFQATT and CDR2 SNEGSKA (reference sequence). The germline V and J ends were trimmed by 8 bases and 5 bases, with 18 bases remaining between them. This CDR3 reads CSTFGGFAETQYF. The CDR3 DNA follows: TGCAGTACCTTTGGGGGCTTTGCGGAGACCCAGTACTTC.

The chain links TRBV20-1 to TRBJ1-2; D is unclear. The CDR3 spans 15 residues. Trimming took off 6 bases at V and 3 bases at J, with 20 bases between the two ends. The germline CDR1 and CDR2 sequences are DFQATT and SNEGSKA (reference sequence). The CDR3 DNA reads TGCAGTGCCCTAGCCCCTAAGCGTACTCACTATGGCTACACCTTC. It specifies CSALAPKRTHYGYTF.

This chain connects TRBV18 to TRBJ2-2, with D tentatively TRBD1 or TRBD2 (6 bases each). V dropped 3 bases and J dropped 4 bases, with 9 bases sitting between them. The germline gives CDR1 KGHSH, CDR2 LQKENI. The CDR3 is 14 amino acids. The CDR3 here is CASSPSGATGELFF. The CDR3 DNA follows: TGTGCCAGCTCACCGTCGGGGGCCACCGGGGAGCTGTTTTTT.

The chain links TRBV4-2 to TRBJ2-4; either TRBD1 or TRBD2 may fit D (6 bases each). The germline CDR1 and CDR2 sequences are LGHNA and YNFKEQ. This CDR3 is built from 14 residues. Trimming pared 3 bases from V and 6 bases from J, leaving 12 bases between. In DNA form, the CDR3 reads TGTGCCAGCAGCCATCCCGGGGGCGGAAACATTCAGTACTTC. Protein sequence: CASSHPGGGNIQYF.

The rearrangement uses TRBV15 and TRBJ1-2, with a possible D match to TRBD1 (5 bases). CDR3 length equals 17 residues. Deletions cut 0 bases from V and 4 bases from J, with 18 bases between. Looked up from germline, CDR1 is LNHNV and CDR2 is YYDKDF (reference sequence). This CDR3 reads CATSRDPSGGRGYGYTF. The CDR3 nucleotides read TGTGCCACCAGCAGAGACCCCTCCGGGGGAAGAGGCTATGGCTACACCTTC.

This clonotype was seen a single time. V usage is TRBV20-1 and J usage is TRBJ1-5; 8 nucleotides line up with TRBD1. The CDR3 is made up of 13 amino acids. The V segment lost 6 bases and the J segment 4 bases; nucleotides outside the gene matches: 5. CDR1 is DFQATT and CDR2 is SNEGSKA in the germline V gene (reference sequence). The CDR3 DNA is TGCAGTGCGCACCAGGGGGCAAATCAGCCCCAGCATTTT. This encodes CSAHQGANQPQHF.

The chain has TRBV12-3 or TRBV12-4 and TRBJ2-1; possibly TRBD2 for D (5 bases). This CDR3 is built from 14 residues. V was shortened by 3 bases and J by 0 bases, with 6 bases between the two germline ends. The CDR3 nucleotides read TGTGCCAGCAGTTTCGAGGGCTCCTACAATGAGCAGTTCTTC. It is translated as CASSFEGSYNEQFF.

The chain employs TRBV5-6 and TRBJ2-5, with 9 bases aligning to TRBD1. CDR1 is SGHDT, CDR2 YYEEEE, per germline. The CDR3 is 14 residues long. V shed 3 bases and J 4 bases; nucleotides not matched to a gene: 4. The chain's CDR3 is CASSYWTGAETQYF. CDR3 nucleotide sequence: TGTGCCAGCAGCTATTGGACAGGGGCAGAGACCCAGTACTTC.

The V gene is TRBV20-1, the J gene TRBJ2-7; tentatively, D is TRBD1 (7 bases). The V gene's germline CDR1 is DFQATT and CDR2 SNEGSKA (reference sequence). The CDR3 spans 14 residues. The V and J ends lost 0 bases and 6 bases respectively, with 15 bases between them. CDR3 loop: CSAREGGGLGEQYF. Written as DNA, the CDR3 is TGCAGTGCTAGAGAAGGAGGGGGCCTCGGCGAGCAGTACTTC.

The rearrangement links TRBV28 to TRBJ1-2; TRBD1 aligns across 10 bases. V trimming: 4 bases; J trimming: 7 bases; junction bases outside the gene matches: 15. Germline CDR1 and CDR2: MDHEN and SYDVKM. This CDR3 has 17 amino acids. DNA for the CDR3: TGTGCCAGCAGTTCAACCCCGGGGACAGGGGAGGGCTTTGGCTACACCTTC. This gives the protein CASSSTPGTGEGFGYTF.

The chain couples TRBV28 to TRBJ2-7; 9 bases fit TRBD1. The CDR3 is 15 residues long. With V trimmed by 5 bases and J by 0 bases, 5 bases remained unmatched. CDR1 is MDHEN and CDR2 is SYDVKM in the germline V gene. The CDR3 protein is CASSTRDRDSYEQYF. CDR3 nucleotide sequence: TGTGCCAGCAGTACCCGGGACAGGGACTCCTACGAGCAGTACTTC. Supplemented by reference TRBV28 and TRBJ2-7, the full variable domain reads DVKVTQSSRYLVKRTGEKVFLECVQDMDHENMFWYRQDPGLGLRLIYFSYDVKMKEKGDIPEGYSVSREKKERFSLILESASTNQTSMYLCASSTRDRDSYEQYFGPGTRLTVT.

The J gene is TRBJ2-7, the V gene TRBV30, with 10 bases that match TRBD2. Germline lookup yields CDR1 GTSNPN and CDR2 SVGIG (reference sequence). The CDR3 is 14 residues long. V lost 3 bases and J lost 2; bases outside the gene matches: 4. The chain's CDR3 is CAWSSGGAAYEQYF. The CDR3 DNA follows: TGTGCCTGGAGCAGCGGGGGGGCCGCCTACGAGCAGTACTTC. The whole variable domain, remainder taken from reference TRBV30 and TRBJ2-7, is SQTIHQWPATLVQPVGSPLSLECTVEGTSNPNLYWYRQAAGRGLQLLFYSVGIGQISSEVPQNLSASRPQDRQFILSSKKLLLSDSGFYLCAWSSGGAAYEQYFGPGTRLTVT.

V and J are TRBV5-1 and TRBJ2-7, with 9 bases that match TRBD1. The length of the CDR3 is 16 residues. The V and J ends lost 3 bases and 1 base, in that order; junction bases with no gene match: 8. The germline CDR1 and CDR2 sequences are SGHRS and YFSETQ. The CDR3 is CASSSGNRGQSYEQYF. The CDR3 nucleotides are TGCGCCAGCAGCTCCGGTAACAGGGGGCAATCCTACGAGCAGTACTTC.

The J gene is TRBJ2-7, the V gene TRBV5-1; 14 bases are a match to TRBD2. The CDR3 runs 15 residues. J lost 2 bases, V lost 4 bases, and 2 bases had no gene match. Germline V lookup: CDR1 SGHRS, CDR2 YFSETQ. DNA of the CDR3: TGCGCCAGCAGCCCGGGACTAGCGGGGGCCTACGAGCAGTACTTC. Translation gives CASSPGLAGAYEQYF.

This sequence joins TRBV9 and TRBJ2-7; D not certain. The V gene lost 0 bases and the J gene lost 2 bases, with 9 bases spanning the gap. The CDR3 sequence is 14 residues long. The V gene's germline CDR1 is SGDLS and CDR2 YYNGEE. CDR3 loop: CASSVDVSTYEQYF. The CDR3 nucleotides read TGTGCCAGCAGCGTAGACGTCAGTACCTACGAGCAGTACTTC. The full variable domain, with the rest looked up from reference TRBV9 and TRBJ2-7, is DSGVTQTPKHLITATGQRVTLRCSPRSGDLSVYWYQQSLDQGLQFLIQYYNGEERAKGNILERFSAQQFPDLHSELNLSSLELGDSALYFCASSVDVSTYEQYFGPGTRLTVT.

J is TRBJ1-5 and V is TRBV5-4; 7 nucleotides match TRBD1. Germline values: CDR1 SGHNT, CDR2 YYREEE (reference sequence). V trimming: 4 bases; J trimming: 1 base; junction bases outside the gene matches: 5. This CDR3 comprises 15 residues. The CDR3: CASSPEGQSNQPQHF. The CDR3 region has the DNA TGTGCCAGCAGCCCGGAGGGACAGAGCAATCAGCCCCAGCATTTT.